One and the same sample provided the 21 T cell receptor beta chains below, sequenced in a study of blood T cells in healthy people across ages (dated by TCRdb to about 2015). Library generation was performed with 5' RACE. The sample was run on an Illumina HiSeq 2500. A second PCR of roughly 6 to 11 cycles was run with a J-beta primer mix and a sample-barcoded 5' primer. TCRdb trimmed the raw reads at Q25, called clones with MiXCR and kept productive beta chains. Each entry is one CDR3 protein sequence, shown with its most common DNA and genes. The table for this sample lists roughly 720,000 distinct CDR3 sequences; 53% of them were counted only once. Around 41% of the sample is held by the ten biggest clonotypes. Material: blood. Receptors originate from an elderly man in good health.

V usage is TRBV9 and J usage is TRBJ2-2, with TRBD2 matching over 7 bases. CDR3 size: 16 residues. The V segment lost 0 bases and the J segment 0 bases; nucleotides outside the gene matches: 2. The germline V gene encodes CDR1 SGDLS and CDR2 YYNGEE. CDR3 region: CASSVASGTNTGELFF. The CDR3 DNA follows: TGTGCCAGCAGCGTAGCGAGCGGGACGAACACCGGGGAGCTGTTTTTT.

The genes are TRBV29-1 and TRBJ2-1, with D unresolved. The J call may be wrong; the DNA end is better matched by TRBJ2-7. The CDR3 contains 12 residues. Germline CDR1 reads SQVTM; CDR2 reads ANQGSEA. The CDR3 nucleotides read TGCAGCGTTCTGGGAATCCACTACGAGCAGTACTTC. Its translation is CSVLGIHYEQYF.

The CDR3 DNA follows: TGCAGTGCTAGAGGGATTGGGAACAGGACTAGCGGGAGGCTAGAGACCCAGTTCTTC. As protein: CSARGIGNRTSGRLETQFF. This rearrangement joins TRBV20-1 to TRBJ2-1, with TRBD2 matching 14 bases. The CDR3 spans 19 residues. The germline V gene has CDR1 DFQATT and CDR2 SNEGSKA (reference sequence). J gave up 13 bases and V 1 base, and 21 bases lay outside the gene matches.

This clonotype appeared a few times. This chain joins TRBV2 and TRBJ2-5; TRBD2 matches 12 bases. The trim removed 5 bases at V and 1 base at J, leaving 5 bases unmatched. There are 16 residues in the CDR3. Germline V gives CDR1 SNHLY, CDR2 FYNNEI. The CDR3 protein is CASSIRTSGVQETQYF. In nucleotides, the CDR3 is TGTGCCAGCAGTATCCGGACTAGCGGGGTCCAAGAGACCCAGTACTTC.

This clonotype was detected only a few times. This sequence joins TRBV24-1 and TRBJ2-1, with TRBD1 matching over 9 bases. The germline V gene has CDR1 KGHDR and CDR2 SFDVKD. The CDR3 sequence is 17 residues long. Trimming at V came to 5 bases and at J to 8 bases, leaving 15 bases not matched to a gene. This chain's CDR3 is CATSVGTPGQGRDEQFF. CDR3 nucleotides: TGTGCCACCAGTGTCGGAACGCCGGGACAGGGACGCGATGAGCAGTTCTTC.

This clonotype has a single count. CDR3 residues: CASTGTRGDYEQYF. CDR3 coding DNA: TGTGCCAGCACCGGGACCCGGGGTGACTACGAGCAGTACTTC. The chain is built from TRBV6-5 and TRBJ2-7; D tentatively reads TRBD1 or TRBD2 (5 bases each). The CDR3 sequence is 14 residues long. CDR1 and CDR2 (germline): MNHEY, SVGAGI. V lost 7 bases and J 3 bases, leaving 16 bases between the germline ends.

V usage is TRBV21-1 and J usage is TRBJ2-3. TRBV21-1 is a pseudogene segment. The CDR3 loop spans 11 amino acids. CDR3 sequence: CASIKRNTQYF. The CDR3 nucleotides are TGTGCCAGCATTAAGAGGAATACGCAGTATTTT.

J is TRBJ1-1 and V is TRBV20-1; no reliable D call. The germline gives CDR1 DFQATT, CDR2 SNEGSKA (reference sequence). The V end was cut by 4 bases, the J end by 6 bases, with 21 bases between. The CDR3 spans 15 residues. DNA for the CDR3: TGCAGTGCTACAAGCCAGGCGGTTCTTAGCCCTGAAGCTTTCTTT. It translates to CSATSQAVLSPEAFF.

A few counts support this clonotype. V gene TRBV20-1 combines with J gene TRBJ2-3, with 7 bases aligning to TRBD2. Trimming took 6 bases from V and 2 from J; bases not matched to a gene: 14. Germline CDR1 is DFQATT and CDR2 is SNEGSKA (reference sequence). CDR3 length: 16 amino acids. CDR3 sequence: CSATHPAGEDTDTQYF. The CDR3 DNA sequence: TGCAGTGCAACTCACCCTGCGGGAGAGGACACAGATACGCAGTATTTT.

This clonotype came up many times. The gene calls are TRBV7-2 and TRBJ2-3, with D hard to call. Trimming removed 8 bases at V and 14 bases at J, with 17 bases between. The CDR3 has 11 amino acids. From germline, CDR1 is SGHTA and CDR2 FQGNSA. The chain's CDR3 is CASLGFGYAYF. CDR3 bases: TGTGCCAGCCTCGGCTTCGGATACGCGTATTTT.

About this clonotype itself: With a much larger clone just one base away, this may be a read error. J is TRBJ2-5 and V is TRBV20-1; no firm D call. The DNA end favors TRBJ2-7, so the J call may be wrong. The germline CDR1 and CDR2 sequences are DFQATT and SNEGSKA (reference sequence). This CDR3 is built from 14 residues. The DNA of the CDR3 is TGCAGTGCTAGTTCCCATGACGTGTTCCACGAGCAGTACTTC. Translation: CSASSHDVFHEQYF.

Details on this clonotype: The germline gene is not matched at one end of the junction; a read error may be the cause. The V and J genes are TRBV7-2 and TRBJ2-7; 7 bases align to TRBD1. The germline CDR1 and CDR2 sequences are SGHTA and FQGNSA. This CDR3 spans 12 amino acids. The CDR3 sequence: CVSSLQGSEQYF. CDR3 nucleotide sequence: TGTGTCAGCAGCTTACAGGGGAGCGAGCAGTACTTC.

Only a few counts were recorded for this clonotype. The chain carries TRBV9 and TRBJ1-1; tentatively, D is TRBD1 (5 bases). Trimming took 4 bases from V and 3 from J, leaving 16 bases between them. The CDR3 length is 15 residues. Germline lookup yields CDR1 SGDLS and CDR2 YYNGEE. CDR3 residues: CASSWGTSEDTEAFF. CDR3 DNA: TGTGCCAGCAGCTGGGGGACCTCGGAGGACACTGAAGCTTTCTTT. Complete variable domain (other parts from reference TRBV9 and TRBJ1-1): DSGVTQTPKHLITATGQRVTLRCSPRSGDLSVYWYQQSLDQGLQFLIQYYNGEERAKGNILERFSAQQFPDLHSELNLSSLELGDSALYFCASSWGTSEDTEAFFGQGTRLTVV.

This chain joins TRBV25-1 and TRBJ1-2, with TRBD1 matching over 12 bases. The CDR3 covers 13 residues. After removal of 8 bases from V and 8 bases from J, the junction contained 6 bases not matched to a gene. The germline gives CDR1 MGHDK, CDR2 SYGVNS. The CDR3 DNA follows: TGTGCCAGCGGGACAGGGGGCTCTCGGGGCTACACCTTC. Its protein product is CASGTGGSRGYTF.

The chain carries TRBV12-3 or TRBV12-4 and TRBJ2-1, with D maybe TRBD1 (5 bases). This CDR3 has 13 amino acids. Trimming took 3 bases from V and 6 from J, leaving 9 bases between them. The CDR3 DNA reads TGTGCCAGCAGTTTTCAGGGTATCAATGAGCAGTTCTTC. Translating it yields CASSFQGINEQFF.

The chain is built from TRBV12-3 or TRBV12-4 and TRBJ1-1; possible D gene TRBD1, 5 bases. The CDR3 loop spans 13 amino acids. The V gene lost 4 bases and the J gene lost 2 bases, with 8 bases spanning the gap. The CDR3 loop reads CASSWDPNTEAFF. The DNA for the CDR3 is TGTGCCAGCAGTTGGGACCCTAACACTGAAGCTTTCTTT.

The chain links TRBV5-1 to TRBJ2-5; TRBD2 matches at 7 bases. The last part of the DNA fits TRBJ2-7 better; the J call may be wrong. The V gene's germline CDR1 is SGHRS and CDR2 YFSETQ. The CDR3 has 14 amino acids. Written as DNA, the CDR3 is TGCGCCAGCAGCTTGGAATCGGCGGGAGTCGAGCAGTACTTC. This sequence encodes CASSLESAGVEQYF.

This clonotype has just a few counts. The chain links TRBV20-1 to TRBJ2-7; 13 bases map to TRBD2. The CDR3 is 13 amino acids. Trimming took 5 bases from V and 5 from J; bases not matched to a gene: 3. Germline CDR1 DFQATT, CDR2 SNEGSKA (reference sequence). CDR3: CSARGLAGHEQYF. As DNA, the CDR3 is TGCAGTGCTCGGGGACTAGCGGGGCACGAGCAGTACTTC.

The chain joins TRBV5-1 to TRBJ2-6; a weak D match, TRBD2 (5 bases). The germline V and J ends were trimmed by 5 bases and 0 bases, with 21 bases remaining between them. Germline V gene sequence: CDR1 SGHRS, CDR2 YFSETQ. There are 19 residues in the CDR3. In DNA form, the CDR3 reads TGCGCCAGCAGGGACTCGGACCCTTTGGGGAACTCTGGGGCCAACGTCCTGACTTTC. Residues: CASRDSDPLGNSGANVLTF. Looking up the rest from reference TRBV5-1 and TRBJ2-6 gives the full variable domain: KAGVTQTPRYLIKTRGQQVTLSCSPISGHRSVSWYQQTPGQGLQFLFEYFSETQRNKGNFPGRFSGRQFSNSRSEMNVSTLELGDSALYLCASRDSDPLGNSGANVLTFGAGSRLTVL.

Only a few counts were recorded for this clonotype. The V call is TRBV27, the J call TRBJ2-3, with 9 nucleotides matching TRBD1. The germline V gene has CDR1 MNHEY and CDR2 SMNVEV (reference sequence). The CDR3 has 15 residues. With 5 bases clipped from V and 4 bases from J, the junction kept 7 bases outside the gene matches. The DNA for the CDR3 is TGTGCCAGCAGTCGACAGGGGGAAGACGCAGATACGCAGTATTTT. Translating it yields CASSRQGEDADTQYF.

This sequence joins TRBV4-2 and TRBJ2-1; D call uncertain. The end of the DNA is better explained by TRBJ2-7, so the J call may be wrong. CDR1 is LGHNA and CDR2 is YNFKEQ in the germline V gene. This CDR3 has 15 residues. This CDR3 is CASTRDPFSYNEQYF. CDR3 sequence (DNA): TGTGCCAGCACCCGCGACCCGTTCTCCTACAATGAGCAGTACTTC.